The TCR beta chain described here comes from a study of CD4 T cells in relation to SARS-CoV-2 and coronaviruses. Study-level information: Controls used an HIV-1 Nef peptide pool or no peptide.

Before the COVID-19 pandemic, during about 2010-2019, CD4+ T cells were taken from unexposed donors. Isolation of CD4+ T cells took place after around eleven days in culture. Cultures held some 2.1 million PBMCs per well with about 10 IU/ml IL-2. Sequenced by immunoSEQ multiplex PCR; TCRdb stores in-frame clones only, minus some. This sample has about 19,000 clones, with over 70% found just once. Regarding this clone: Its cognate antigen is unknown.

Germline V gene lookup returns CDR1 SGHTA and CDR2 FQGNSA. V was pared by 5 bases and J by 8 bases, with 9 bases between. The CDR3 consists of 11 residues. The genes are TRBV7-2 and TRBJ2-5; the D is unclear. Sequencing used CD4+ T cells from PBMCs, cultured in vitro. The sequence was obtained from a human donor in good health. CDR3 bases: TGTGCCAGCAGCGCAAGGTATACCCAGTACTTC. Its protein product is CASSARYTQYF.